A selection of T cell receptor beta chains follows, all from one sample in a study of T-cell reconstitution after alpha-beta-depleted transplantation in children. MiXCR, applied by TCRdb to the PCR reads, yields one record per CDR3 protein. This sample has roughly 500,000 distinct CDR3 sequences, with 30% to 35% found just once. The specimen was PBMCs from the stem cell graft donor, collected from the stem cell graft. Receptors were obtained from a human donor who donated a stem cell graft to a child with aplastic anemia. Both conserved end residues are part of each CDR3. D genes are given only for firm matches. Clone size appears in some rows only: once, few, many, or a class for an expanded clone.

CSARSVSGGSYGYTF	TGCAGTGCTAGAAGTGTCTCGGGCGGATCCTATGGCTACACCTTC	.	few	TRBV20-1	TRBJ1-2
CAWSWFYGYTF	TGTGCCTGGAGTTGGTTCTATGGCTACACCTTC	.	.	TRBV30	TRBJ1-2
CASSYTGANEQFF	TGTGCCAGCAGCTACACAGGGGCCAATGAGCAGTTCTTC	TRBD1	.	TRBV7-7	TRBJ2-1
CAWSVPGGTEAFF	TGTGCCTGGAGTGTTCCGGGAGGAACTGAAGCTTTCTTT	.	few	TRBV30	TRBJ1-1
CASSSRRGSSTGELFF	TGTGCCAGCAGCTCGCGCAGGGGTTCGAGTACCGGGGAGCTGTTTTTT	.	few	TRBV7-3	TRBJ2-2
CAISDRTGGPEAFF	TGTGCCATCAGTGACCGGACAGGGGGCCCTGAAGCTTTCTTT	TRBD1	.	TRBV10-3	TRBJ1-1
CASSPPDYYTGELFF	TGTGCCAGCAGTCCCCCGGACTACTACACCGGGGAGCTGTTTTTT	.	few	TRBV3-1	TRBJ2-2
CSVDRTSGTGGELFF	TGCAGCGTTGACCGGACTAGCGGGACAGGCGGGGAGCTGTTTTTT	TRBD2	few	TRBV29-1	TRBJ2-2
CAISELAWGEQYF	TGTGCCATCAGTGAGTTAGCCTGGGGGGAGCAGTACTTC	.	.	TRBV10-3	TRBJ2-7
CASSLTSGKGPAKNIQYF	TGTGCCAGCAGCTTAACTAGCGGAAAAGGACCAGCCAAAAACATTCAGTACTTC	TRBD2	few	TRBV7-6	TRBJ2-4
CASSSWGGSYEQYF	TGTGCCAGCAGTTCTTGGGGAGGATCCTACGAGCAGTACTTC	.	.	TRBV12-3/TRBV12-4	TRBJ2-7
CASSPPGTTYNEQFF	TGTGCCAGCAGTCCGCCCGGGACTACCTACAATGAGCAGTTCTTC	TRBD2	.	TRBV28	TRBJ2-1
CASSELGNQPQHF	TGTGCCAGCAGCGAACTTGGCAATCAGCCCCAGCATTTT	.	.	TRBV5-6	TRBJ1-5
CASSQVGTGSSYNEQFF	TGCGCCAGCAGCCAAGTCGGGACGGGCAGCTCCTACAATGAGCAGTTCTTC	.	.	TRBV4-3	TRBJ2-1
CASRPLAEPEQFF	TGTGCCAGCAGACCGCTAGCGGAGCCTGAGCAGTTCTTC	TRBD2	.	TRBV7-2	TRBJ2-1
CASSKPMIREGEQFF	TGTGCCAGCAGCAAGCCAATGATCAGGGAGGGTGAGCAGTTCTTC	TRBD2	.	TRBV7-9	TRBJ2-1
CASSSSGLAGINNEQFF	TGTGCCAGCAGTTCATCTGGACTAGCGGGAATCAACAATGAGCAGTTCTTC	TRBD2	.	TRBV12-3/TRBV12-4	TRBJ2-1
CASSLPRDHTKAFF	TGTGCCAGCAGCTTACCCAGGGATCACACTAAAGCTTTCTTT	.	.	TRBV7-2	TRBJ1-1
CASSPGSHGGLSDEQFF	TGTGCCAGCAGCCCCGGTTCGCACGGAGGGTTGAGCGATGAGCAGTTCTTC	.	.	TRBV7-8	TRBJ2-1
CASSLGGASGANVLTF	TGTGCCAGCAGTTTAGGGGGGGCGAGCGGGGCCAACGTCCTGACTTTC	.	.	TRBV28	TRBJ2-6
CASSKYPVGRTEAFF	TGTGCCAGCTCAAAATACCCCGTGGGGCGGACTGAAGCTTTCTTT	.	.	TRBV18	TRBJ1-1
CASTISGTTTEAFF	TGTGCCAGTACCATTAGCGGGACCACAACTGAAGCTTTCTTT	.	.	TRBV12-3/TRBV12-4	TRBJ1-1
CASSTGGQVYTGELFF	TGTGCCAGTAGTACCGGCGGACAGGTTTACACCGGGGAGCTGTTTTTT	TRBD1	.	TRBV19	TRBJ2-2
CASSSSSQITYEQYF	TGTGCCAGCTCATCATCGTCGCAGATCACCTACGAGCAGTACTTC	.	.	TRBV18	TRBJ2-7
CASSVSGSSSRWDGYTF	TGTGCCAGCAGCGTATCCGGGTCTTCCTCCCGGTGGGATGGCTACACCTTC	.	.	TRBV5-5	TRBJ1-2
CASSAPGHTNTEAFF	TGTGCCAGCAGCGCACCGGGACACACGAACACTGAAGCTTTCTTT	.	.	TRBV9	TRBJ1-1
CASSSLTFLGTEAFF	TGTGCCAGCAGTTCCCTTACGTTCCTGGGGACTGAAGCTTTCTTT	.	.	TRBV12-3/TRBV12-4	TRBJ1-1
CSAREPRDWSYEQYF	TGCAGTGCTAGAGAACCTAGGGACTGGTCCTACGAGCAGTACTTC	.	few	TRBV20-1	TRBJ2-7
CASSHPGQNRYTQYF	TGTGCCAGCAGCCATCCGGGACAGAACCGATATACGCAGTATTTT	TRBD1	.	TRBV4-2	TRBJ2-3
CASSKDRSGELFF	TGTGCCAGCAGTAAGGACAGGTCCGGGGAGCTGTTTTTT	TRBD1	.	TRBV5-6	TRBJ2-2
CSADRLASNEQFF	TGCAGCGCTGATCGACTAGCCTCAAATGAGCAGTTCTTC	TRBD2	.	TRBV29-1	TRBJ2-1
CASSVADRVETQYF	TGTGCCAGTAGTGTCGCTGACAGGGTGGAGACCCAGTACTTC	TRBD1	.	TRBV19	TRBJ2-5
CASSLQSNQPQHF	TGTGCCAGCAGCTTGCAGAGCAATCAGCCCCAGCATTTT	.	.	TRBV11-2	TRBJ1-5
CASSSSGRTYEQYF	TGTGCCAGCAGCTCTTCCGGGAGGACCTACGAGCAGTACTTC	TRBD2	few	TRBV7-9	TRBJ2-7
CASSFPAGSTEAFF	TGTGCCAGCAGCTTCCCCGCAGGGTCCACTGAAGCTTTCTTT	.	.	TRBV7-6	TRBJ1-1
CATSRDRGVTTQYF	TGTGCCACCAGCAGAGATCGAGGGGTGACGACCCAGTACTTC	.	.	TRBV15	TRBJ2-5
CASSFLLQEDTQYF	TGTGCCAGCAGTTTTCTATTACAGGAAGATACGCAGTATTTT	.	few	TRBV12-3/TRBV12-4	TRBJ2-3
CSASRNRGYLNTEAFF	TGCAGTGCTAGTCGTAACAGGGGGTACCTGAACACTGAAGCTTTCTTT	TRBD1	few	TRBV20-1	TRBJ1-1
CASGFAPTSGKETQYF	TGTGCTAGTGGTTTCGCCCCGACTAGCGGAAAAGAGACCCAGTACTTC	TRBD2	.	TRBV12-5	TRBJ2-5
CASSLVGGGTTNEKLFF	TGTGCCAGCAGCTTAGTTGGGGGAGGAACAACTAATGAAAAACTGTTTTTT	.	.	TRBV7-2	TRBJ1-4
CASSPGGKINEQYF	TGTGCCAGCAGCCCCGGGGGGAAGATAAACGAGCAGTACTTC	TRBD2	.	TRBV12-3/TRBV12-4	TRBJ2-7
CASNWGMNTEAFF	TGTGCCAGCAACTGGGGGATGAACACTGAAGCTTTCTTT	.	few	TRBV5-5	TRBJ1-1
CSVDRGDGYTF	TGCAGCGTTGATAGGGGCGACGGCTACACCTTC	.	.	TRBV29-1	TRBJ1-2
CASTLTDTQYF	TGTGCCAGCACCTTGACAGATACGCAGTATTTT	.	.	TRBV5-6	TRBJ2-3
CSARGRGSGGQPQHF	TGCAGTGCTAGAGGGCGGGGATCTGGGGGTCAGCCCCAGCATTTT	.	few	TRBV20-1	TRBJ1-5
CASRPDRAPTYF	TGTGCCAGCAGGCCGGACAGGGCACCTACGTACTTC	TRBD1	.	TRBV2	TRBJ2-4
CSVEDPYYRGRSRFHGYTF	TGCAGCGTTGAAGATCCCTACTACAGGGGTCGATCCCGTTTCCACGGCTACACCTTC	TRBD1	many	TRBV29-1	TRBJ1-2
CAIRGGTYNEQFF	TGTGCCATCAGAGGGGGAACCTACAATGAGCAGTTCTTC	.	.	TRBV10-3	TRBJ2-1
CSVGSPGTGATYEQYF	TGCAGCGTTGGCTCCCCCGGGACAGGGGCGACCTACGAGCAGTACTTC	TRBD1	.	TRBV29-1	TRBJ2-7
CASSFSLGNGYTF	TGTGCCAGCAGTTTTTCTCTAGGGAATGGCTACACCTTC	.	few	TRBV12-3/TRBV12-4	TRBJ1-2
CATSDDRSYGYTF	TGTGCCACCAGTGACGACAGGAGCTATGGCTACACCTTC	.	.	TRBV24-1	TRBJ1-2
CASSLQGWASYEQYF	TGTGCCAGCAGCCTACAGGGATGGGCCTCCTACGAGCAGTACTTC	.	.	TRBV5-5	TRBJ2-7
CASSQGTGLWETQYF	TGTGCCAGCAGCCAAGGGACAGGGCTTTGGGAGACCCAGTACTTC	TRBD1	.	TRBV7-9	TRBJ2-5